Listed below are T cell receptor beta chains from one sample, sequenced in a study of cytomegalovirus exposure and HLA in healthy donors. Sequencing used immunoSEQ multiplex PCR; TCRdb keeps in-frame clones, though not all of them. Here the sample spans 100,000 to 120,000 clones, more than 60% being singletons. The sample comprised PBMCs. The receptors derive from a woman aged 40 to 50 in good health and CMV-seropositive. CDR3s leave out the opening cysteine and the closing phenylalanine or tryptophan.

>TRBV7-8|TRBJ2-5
ASSQGRDSLKYQETQY
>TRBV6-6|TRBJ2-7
ASSYSAGRYEQY
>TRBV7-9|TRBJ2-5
ASSLVTGLETQY
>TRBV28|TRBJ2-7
ASSSSSTLAGGPYEQY
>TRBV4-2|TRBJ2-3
ASSRREGLNSIDTQY
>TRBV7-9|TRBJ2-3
ASRGGTDTQY
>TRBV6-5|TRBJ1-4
ASSYGQGYEKLF
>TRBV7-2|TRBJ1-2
ASSSTTGTYGYT
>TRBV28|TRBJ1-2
ASSSLWDRGSENYGYT
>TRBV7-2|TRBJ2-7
ASSFIMGGSEQY
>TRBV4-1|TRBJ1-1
ASSQETGRGAF
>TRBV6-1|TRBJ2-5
ASSDRGDRVKTQY
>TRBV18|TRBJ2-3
ASSPIDRVRGTQY
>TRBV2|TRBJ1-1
ASSVSETSMNTEAF
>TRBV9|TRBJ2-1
ASSVAGSPFSYNEQF
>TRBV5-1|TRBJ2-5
ASSFQGNQETQY
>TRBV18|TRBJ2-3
ASSPVSPRGTDTQY
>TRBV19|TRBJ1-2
ASSKFDRNYGYT
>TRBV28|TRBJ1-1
ASRKFGVWTEAF
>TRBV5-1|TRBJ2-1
ASSLVVAGDYEQF
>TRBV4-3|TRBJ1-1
ASSQDPGHGLNTEAF
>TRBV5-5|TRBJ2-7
ASSLDGSWDEQY
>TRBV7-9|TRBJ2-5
ASSQNGGETQY
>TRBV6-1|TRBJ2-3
ASSVAGLPDTQY
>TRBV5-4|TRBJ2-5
ASSRTGTAETQY
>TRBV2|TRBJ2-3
ASSDPYRRTAGGPGIGLY
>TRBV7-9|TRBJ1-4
ASSTHRPNEKLF
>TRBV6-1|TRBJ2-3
ASSGQPRGTDTQY
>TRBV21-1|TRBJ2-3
ASSPVPSYSTDTQY
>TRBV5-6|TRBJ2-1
ASSRVAGANEQF
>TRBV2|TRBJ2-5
ASSEKGQWETQY
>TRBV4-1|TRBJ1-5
ASSQEGAGFQPQH
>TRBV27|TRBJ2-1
ASSLSWLAGDNEQF
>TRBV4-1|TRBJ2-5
ASSHDREETQY
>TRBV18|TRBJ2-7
ASSQGQIGAYEQY
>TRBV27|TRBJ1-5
ASTPVGETGQPQH
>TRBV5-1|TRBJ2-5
ASSPKQGRPPETQY
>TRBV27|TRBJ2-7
ASSRPGGGYEQY
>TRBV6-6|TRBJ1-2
ASSYGGVNRGGYT
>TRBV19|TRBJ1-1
ASSLSENTEAF
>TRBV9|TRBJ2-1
ASSVASGSEQF
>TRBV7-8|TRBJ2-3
ASSLQGASTDTQY
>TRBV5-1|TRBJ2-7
ASSLDGTRNEQY
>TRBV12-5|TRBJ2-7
ASGLVPANLPLYATLLAYEQY
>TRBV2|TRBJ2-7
ASSPQNYEQY
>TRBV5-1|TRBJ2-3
ASSSGAGEGDTQY
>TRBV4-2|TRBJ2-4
ASSQESGASQY
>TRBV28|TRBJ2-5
ASTWDRERETQY
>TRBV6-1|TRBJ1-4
ASSDYQGHNEKLF
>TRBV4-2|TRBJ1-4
ASSQDPRGRFPKLF
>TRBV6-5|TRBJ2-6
ASSYFGRGANVLT
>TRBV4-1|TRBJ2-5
ASRPAGVQETQY
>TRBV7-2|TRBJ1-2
ASSYGQGNYGYT
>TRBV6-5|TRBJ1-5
ASRQGQNQPQH
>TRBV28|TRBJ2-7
ASMGRSREKQY